The 26 T cell receptor beta chains reported below all come from one sample, sequenced in a study of blood T cell repertoires in COVID-19. This table comes from immunoSEQ multiplex PCR, and its TCRdb copy is limited to in-frame clones, with some not included. Of about 18,000 clones listed, 87% were seen once; the top ten hold about 8.5%. Sequencing used peripheral blood. All receptors come from a human donor in a cohort sampled during active COVID-19. The donor label of this sample is uncertain.

This chain uses TRBV11-2 with TRBJ2-1; 8 bases are shared with TRBD1. Losses at the gene ends were 4 bases for V and 8 bases for J; bases not matched to a gene: 10. The CDR3 is 15 residues long. CDR1 is SGHAT and CDR2 is FQNNGV in the germline V gene. CDR3 DNA sequence: TGTGCCAGCAGCTCGAGGACAGGGTTAATCGATGAGCAGTTCTTC. Protein product: CASSSRTGLIDEQFF.

The CDR3 nucleotides read TGTGCCAGCAGTTTAATTTCCCCTCGGCGGGACTCCTACGAGCAGTACTTC. Translating it yields CASSLISPRRDSYEQYF. The V gene is TRBV28, the J gene TRBJ2-7; TRBD2 might be the D (6 bases). Per the germline V gene, CDR1 is MDHEN and CDR2 is SYDVKM. V was trimmed by 2 bases and J by 0 bases, leaving 17 bases between them. The CDR3 sequence is 17 residues long.

V usage is TRBV6-6 and J usage is TRBJ2-3; 9 bases line up with TRBD2. There are 16 residues in the CDR3. V lost 6 bases and J lost 5; bases outside the gene matches: 12. From germline, CDR1 is MNHNY and CDR2 SVGAGI (reference sequence). The CDR3 here is CASRDHASGKVDTQYF. The CDR3 bases are TGTGCCAGCAGGGACCATGCTAGCGGGAAGGTAGATACGCAGTATTTT.

The CDR3 here is CASTTGTISGNTIYF. CDR3 nucleotide sequence: TGTGCCAGCACTACAGGGACCATCTCTGGAAACACCATATATTTT. V and J are TRBV6-6 and TRBJ1-3; weak D call: TRBD1 (6 bases). The CDR3 length is 15 residues. V shed 7 bases and J shed 0 bases, with 13 bases lying between them. The V gene's germline CDR1 is MNHNY and CDR2 SVGAGI (reference sequence).

The chain combines TRBV5-1 with TRBJ1-1; a possible D gene is TRBD1 (5 bases). From germline, CDR1 is SGHRS and CDR2 YFSETQ. The V and J ends lost 4 bases and 1 base respectively, with 14 bases between them. The CDR3 length is 15 residues. The CDR3 DNA reads TGCGCCAGCAGCCTAGCCGGGACTCGGAACACTGAAGCTTTCTTT. Translation: CASSLAGTRNTEAFF.

This clone is a singleton in its sample. The chain is built from TRBV9 and TRBJ1-4; no clear D. In germline, CDR1 is SGDLS, CDR2 YYNGEE. The CDR3 loop spans 14 amino acids. V lost 2 bases and J 3 bases, leaving 8 bases between the germline ends. The CDR3 sequence is CASSVSGSNEKLFF. The DNA of the CDR3 is TGTGCCAGCAGCGTCAGCGGATCTAATGAAAAACTGTTTTTT. Supplemented by reference TRBV9 and TRBJ1-4, the full variable domain reads DSGVTQTPKHLITATGQRVTLRCSPRSGDLSVYWYQQSLDQGLQFLIQYYNGEERAKGNILERFSAQQFPDLHSELNLSSLELGDSALYFCASSVSGSNEKLFFGSGTQLSVL.

The V call is TRBV28, the J call TRBJ2-3; 11 bases line up with TRBD2. This CDR3 comprises 15 residues. CDR1 is MDHEN, CDR2 SYDVKM, per germline. Unmatched junction bases numbered 1, after V lost 2 bases and J lost 3 bases. The CDR3 reads CASSLIAGGTDTQYF. The CDR3 DNA is TGTGCCAGCAGTTTAATAGCGGGAGGGACAGATACGCAGTATTTT.

The V call is TRBV5-1, the J call TRBJ1-2, with unresolved D. From germline, CDR1 is SGHRS and CDR2 YFSETQ. Trimming cost V 0 bases and J 1 base, with 13 bases left between them. This CDR3 comprises 16 residues. CDR3 region: CASSLDPGSVNYGYTF. Here the CDR3 DNA reads TGCGCCAGCAGCTTGGACCCAGGTAGTGTTAACTATGGCTACACCTTC.

The gene calls are TRBV27 and TRBJ2-7, with TRBD1 as a possible D gene (5 bases). Trimming stripped 6 bases from V and 2 bases from J, with 14 bases between. There are 14 residues in the CDR3. CDR1 is MNHEY, CDR2 SMNVEV, per germline (reference sequence). Here the CDR3 reads CASSRLGPAYEQYF. CDR3 bases: TGTGCCAGCAGCCGCCTGGGGCCCGCCTACGAGCAGTACTTC.

This clone has only one observation. The chain employs TRBV11-3 and TRBJ2-5; 7 bases align to TRBD2. The V gene's germline CDR1 is SGHNT and CDR2 YENEEA. The CDR3 has 14 residues. The V and J ends lost 5 bases and 9 bases, in that order; junction bases with no gene match: 12. CDR3 nucleotide sequence: TGTGCCAGCAGCCCCTCGAGCCCAGGGAGGGCCCAGTACTTC. Residues: CASSPSSPGRAQYF.

This chain uses TRBV30 with TRBJ2-2; 7 bases line up with TRBD2. This CDR3 has 16 amino acids. CDR1 and CDR2 from the germline V gene are GTSNPN and SVGIG (reference sequence). V dropped 0 bases and J dropped 5; count of bases not matched to a gene: 9. CDR3 in DNA: TGTGCCTGGAGTGTCCTAGCGGCTACTGGGACCGGGGAGCTGTTTTTT. Protein: CAWSVLAATGTGELFF. Variable domain in full (rest from reference TRBV30 and TRBJ2-2): SQTIHQWPATLVQPVGSPLSLECTVEGTSNPNLYWYRQAAGRGLQLLFYSVGIGQISSEVPQNLSASRPQDRQFILSSKKLLLSDSGFYLCAWSVLAATGTGELFFGEGSRLTVL.

The V and J genes are TRBV10-3 and TRBJ1-1; the D gene is possibly TRBD1 (6 bases). Germline V lookup: CDR1 ENHRY, CDR2 SYGVKD. CDR3 length: 13 amino acids. Trimming took off 2 bases at V and 7 bases at J, with 11 bases between the two ends. For the CDR3, the DNA is TGTGCCATCAGTGAGGACAGGTGGGGTGAAGCTTTCTTT. Its translation is CAISEDRWGEAFF.

The chain combines TRBV9 with TRBJ2-1; 8 bases line up with TRBD2. The CDR3 covers 15 residues. J was trimmed by 0 bases and V by 5 bases; bases with no gene match: 4. Germline CDR1 is SGDLS and CDR2 is YYNGEE. The CDR3 is CASRSSGSSYNEQFF. The CDR3 coding sequence is TGTGCCAGCAGATCGAGCGGGAGCTCCTACAATGAGCAGTTCTTC. Complete variable domain (other parts from reference TRBV9 and TRBJ2-1): DSGVTQTPKHLITATGQRVTLRCSPRSGDLSVYWYQQSLDQGLQFLIQYYNGEERAKGNILERFSAQQFPDLHSELNLSSLELGDSALYFCASRSSGSSYNEQFFGPGTRLTVL.

This chain joins TRBV19 and TRBJ1-6; 7 nucleotides agree with TRBD1. From germline, CDR1 is LNHDA and CDR2 SQIVND (reference sequence). This CDR3 spans 14 amino acids. J was trimmed by 4 bases and V by 5 bases; bases with no gene match: 2. DNA for the CDR3: TGTGCCAGTAGTCGGGACAGTTATAATTCACCCCTCCACTTT. Its translation: CASSRDSYNSPLHF. The whole variable domain, remainder taken from reference TRBV19 and TRBJ1-6, is DGGITQSPKYLFRKEGQNVTLSCEQNLNHDAMYWYRQDPGQGLRLIYYSQIVNDFQKGDIAEGYSVSREKKESFPLTVTSAQKNPTAFYLCASSRDSYNSPLHFGNGTRLTVT.

The chain employs TRBV5-4 and TRBJ2-7; 12 nucleotides align to TRBD2. V shed 5 bases and J 0 bases; nucleotides not matched to a gene: 3. This CDR3 spans 15 amino acids. The germline V gene has CDR1 SGHNT and CDR2 YYREEE (reference sequence). The CDR3 loop is CASSSGLAGSYEQYF. CDR3 in DNA: TGTGCCAGCAGTTCGGGACTAGCGGGCTCCTACGAGCAGTACTTC. Drawing the rest from reference TRBV5-4 and TRBJ2-7, the complete variable domain is ETGVTQSPTHLIKTRGQQVTLRCSSQSGHNTVSWYQQALGQGPQFIFQYYREEENGRGNFPPRFSGLQFPNYSSELNVNALELDDSALYLCASSSGLAGSYEQYFGPGTRLTVT.

This clone was seen once. The chain employs TRBV30 and TRBJ1-1; 10 bases are a match to TRBD1. Germline V lookup: CDR1 GTSNPN, CDR2 SVGIG (reference sequence). Germline trimming cut 0 bases from V and 3 bases from J; bases unmatched to any gene: 4. This CDR3 has 15 residues. In DNA, the CDR3 is TGTGCCTGGAGTGTTGGGGGGACAGGGGACACTGAAGCTTTCTTT. Protein product: CAWSVGGTGDTEAFF.

The chain links TRBV19 to TRBJ2-7; no clear D gene. Germline loops: CDR1 LNHDA, CDR2 SQIVND (reference sequence). V was clipped by 1 base and J by 0 bases, with 10 bases between them. The CDR3 has 15 amino acids. The CDR3 sequence: CASSIGGQISYEQYF. The CDR3 DNA reads as TGTGCCAGTAGTATAGGTGGGCAGATCTCCTACGAGCAGTACTTC.

The chain recombines TRBV5-1 with TRBJ2-5; TRBD2 is a possible D gene (5 bases). Germline CDR1 reads SGHRS; CDR2 reads YFSETQ. The CDR3 has 16 amino acids. V lost 0 bases and J lost 3, with 15 bases in between. The CDR3 protein is CASSLGPSQRKETQYF. The CDR3 DNA reads as TGCGCCAGCAGCTTGGGTCCCTCCCAGCGGAAAGAGACCCAGTACTTC.

The chain couples TRBV5-1 to TRBJ1-3; 7 nucleotides line up with TRBD1. This CDR3 is 16 amino acids long. CDR1 and CDR2 (germline): SGHRS, YFSETQ. After removal of 4 bases from V and 4 bases from J, the junction contained 11 bases not matched to a gene. This chain's CDR3 is CASSPQGPSSGNTIYF. Written as DNA, the CDR3 is TGCGCCAGCAGCCCACAGGGGCCGAGCTCGGGAAACACCATATATTTT.

V usage is TRBV5-6 and J usage is TRBJ2-1; 16 bases agree with TRBD2. V was pared by 3 bases and J by 4 bases, with 4 bases of the junction left unmatched. From germline, CDR1 is SGHDT and CDR2 YYEEEE. The CDR3 extends over 17 amino acids. The CDR3 nucleotides are TGTGCCAGCAGCTCCGGGACTAGCGGGAGGGGATACAATGAGCAGTTCTTC. This encodes CASSSGTSGRGYNEQFF.

This chain uses TRBV5-1 with TRBJ1-3; maybe TRBD1 (6 bases). CDR1 and CDR2 from the germline V gene are SGHRS and YFSETQ. Trimming took 3 bases from V and 2 from J, leaving 12 bases between them. This CDR3 region has 15 residues. CDR3 region: CASSSQGLAGNTIYF. CDR3 DNA: TGCGCCAGCAGCTCCCAGGGGCTTGCTGGAAACACCATATATTTT.

The rearrangement joins TRBV5-1 to TRBJ2-1; 8 bases map to TRBD1. Trimming cost V 3 bases and J 15 bases; bases outside gene matches: 17. The CDR3 loop spans 15 amino acids. In germline, CDR1 is SGHRS, CDR2 YFSETQ. CDR3 in DNA: TGCGCCAGCAGCTGGACGGACAGGGAAGAGGCCTCGCGGTTCTTC. It codes for CASSWTDREEASRFF.

The CDR3 DNA is TGCGCCAGCAGCCCGGACAGAGGTACTGAAGCTTTCTTT. It specifies CASSPDRGTEAFF. The chain combines TRBV5-1 with TRBJ1-1; weak D call: TRBD1 (6 bases). The length of the CDR3 is 13 residues. Germline V CDR1 and CDR2: SGHRS, YFSETQ. Trimming took off 4 bases at V and 5 bases at J, with 12 bases between the two ends.

The genes are TRBV5-1 and TRBJ2-3; 7 positions match TRBD2. V was pared by 0 bases and J by 0 bases, with 4 bases of the junction left unmatched. The germline V gene has CDR1 SGHRS and CDR2 YFSETQ. The CDR3 extends over 16 amino acids. The CDR3 loop is CASSLEPAGSTDTQYF. As DNA, the CDR3 is TGCGCCAGCAGCTTGGAGCCAGCGGGAAGCACAGATACGCAGTATTTT.

This clone ranks as medium-sized. The V gene is TRBV5-1, the J gene TRBJ2-1; 10 nucleotides agree with TRBD2. The junction had 7 bases not matched to a gene; V was cut back by 0 bases and J by 10 bases. From germline, CDR1 is SGHRS and CDR2 YFSETQ. The CDR3 consists of 15 residues. The CDR3 reads CASSLDASGSGEQFF. CDR3 nucleotides: TGCGCCAGCAGCTTGGATGCTAGCGGGAGCGGGGAGCAGTTCTTC.

Details on this clone: This same CDR3 is encoded by further DNA sequences in the sample. This chain links TRBV6-5 with TRBJ2-1; 12 bases agree with TRBD2. The V and J ends lost 0 bases and 4 bases, in that order; junction bases with no gene match: 1. The CDR3 extends over 16 amino acids. Per the germline V gene, CDR1 is MNHEY and CDR2 is SVGAGI. CDR3 residues: CASSYSGLAGYNEQFF. CDR3 bases: TGTGCCAGCAGTTACTCCGGACTAGCGGGATACAATGAGCAGTTCTTC.